This is a list of T cell receptor beta chains from one sample in a study of T cells after yellow fever vaccination. TCRdb ran MiXCR on the 5' RACE reads and lists one entry per CDR3 protein. This table has just under 600,000 distinct CDR3 sequences, about 14% appearing once. The source material was PBMCs, sampled on the day of the yellow fever booster vaccination. Receptors originate from a man aged 25-45 years who received the YFV17D yellow fever vaccine. The CDR3 runs from the conserved cysteine through the conserved F or W. D genes are given only for firm matches. Expanded clones are given a class, and other clones once, few, many or no size at all.

-,TRBV6-5,-,TRBJ1-4,15,TGTGCCAGCAGTTACGACGGGGCCCTAAATGAAAAACTGTTTTTT,CASSYDGALNEKLFF
TRBD1,TRBV6-5,many,TRBJ2-1,14,TGTGCCAGCAGTAGGGACAGCGGTAACAATGAGCAGTTCTTC,CASSRDSGNNEQFF
TRBD1,TRBV5-1,few,TRBJ2-3,16,TGCGCCAGCAGCTTGGAGAGGACAGGCCGCACAGATACGCAGTATTTT,CASSLERTGRTDTQYF
TRBD1,TRBV4-1,few,TRBJ1-2,11,TGCGCCAGCAGCCAAGGGGACAGCCGGGAGTTC,CASSQGDSREF
-,TRBV9,few,TRBJ2-1,16,TGTGCCAGCAGCGTAGGTTCGGGGAGCTCCTACAATGAGCAGTTCTTC,CASSVGSGSSYNEQFF
-,TRBV6-5,few,TRBJ1-6,16,TGTGCCAGCAGTTACTCAGGAAGGGCTATTAATTCACCCCTCCACTTT,CASSYSGRAINSPLHF
TRBD1,TRBV4-3,-,TRBJ2-7,14,TGCGCCAGCAGCCAAGGACAGGGGGCCGAAGAGCAGTACTTC,CASSQGQGAEEQYF
-,TRBV7-7,-,TRBJ2-5,14,TGTGCCAGCAGCTTAGGTGGTACTGTAGAGACCCAGTACTTC,CASSLGGTVETQYF
-,TRBV5-6,many,TRBJ2-3,13,TGTGCCAGCAGCTTGGACCGGACAGATACGCAGTATTTT,CASSLDRTDTQYF
TRBD2,TRBV27,few,TRBJ2-5,15,TGTGCCAGCAGTTCCGGACTAGCGGGGATTGGGACCCAGTACTTC,CASSSGLAGIGTQYF
TRBD2,TRBV6-1,-,TRBJ2-1,14,TGTGCCAGCAGCAGCGGGACTAGCGGGAAACTACCCTTCTTC,CASSSGTSGKLPFF
TRBD2,TRBV27,-,TRBJ2-1,15,TGTGCCAGCAGTAAAGCGGGAGAATTAGTGAATGAGCAGTTCTTC,CASSKAGELVNEQFF
TRBD1,TRBV7-2,few,TRBJ1-2,15,TGTGCCAGCAGCCCTAGCGGACAGGGGCTGCGTGGCTACACCTTC,CASSPSGQGLRGYTF
-,TRBV29-1,-,TRBJ2-1,12,TGCAGCGTTACCAGGGTGGGTAATGAGCAGTTCTTC,CSVTRVGNEQFF
-,TRBV7-2,-,TRBJ2-7,13,TGTGCCAGCAGCTTATCGTCGGGGGCCGAGCAGTACTTC,CASSLSSGAEQYF
-,TRBV4-3,few,TRBJ1-1,13,TGCGCCAGCAGCCAAGTCCCAGGCGCTGAAGCTTTCTTT,CASSQVPGAEAFF
-,TRBV5-1,-,TRBJ2-5,16,TGCGCCAGCAGCTTGGCCCCACAGACAGTTCAAGAGACCCAGTACTTC,CASSLAPQTVQETQYF
TRBD1,TRBV5-1,-,TRBJ2-3,13,TGCGCCAGCAGCTTGGAGGACAGGGATACGCAGTATTTT,CASSLEDRDTQYF
-,TRBV6-1,-,TRBJ1-1,14,TGTGCCAGCATCCGGACAGACACGAACACTGAAGCTTTCTTT,CASIRTDTNTEAFF
-,TRBV16,-,TRBJ2-7,14,TGTGCCAGCAGCCAAGGGACGGGCCCCCTCGAGCAGTACTTC,CASSQGTGPLEQYF
-,TRBV11-2,few,TRBJ2-3,15,TGTGCCAGCAGCTTAGACGTTGGGTCCTCAGATACGCAGTATTTT,CASSLDVGSSDTQYF
-,TRBV4-1,-,TRBJ2-3,19,TGCGCCAGCGAAACCCCAGTTCCTATCTCCTCAACTAGCACAGATACGCAGTATTTT,CASETPVPISSTSTDTQYF
-,TRBV6-1,-,TRBJ1-1,15,TGTGCCAGCAGTAGGGACGGAGTCGGTAACACTGAAGCTTTCTTT,CASSRDGVGNTEAFF
-,TRBV11-1,few,TRBJ2-2,15,TGTGCCAGCAGCTTAGAGCCAGGGCGCAGCGGGGAGCTGTTTTTT,CASSLEPGRSGELFF
TRBD1,TRBV5-1,few,TRBJ2-2,16,TGCGCCAGCAGCTTGGAGACAGGGGCGAACACCGGGGAGCTGTTTTTT,CASSLETGANTGELFF
TRBD2,TRBV9,-,TRBJ2-1,14,TGTGCCAGCAGCCTTGGACTAGCGTTGGATGAGCAGTTCTTC,CASSLGLALDEQFF
-,TRBV12-3/TRBV12-4,few,TRBJ1-6,16,TGTGCCAGCACCTATAACCGGGGGTCTATAATTTCGGCCCTCCACTTT,CASTYNRGSIISALHF
TRBD1,TRBV29-1,few,TRBJ2-5,13,TGCAGCGTTGAAGGGACAGGGCAAGAGACCCAGTACTTC,CSVEGTGQETQYF
TRBD1,TRBV15,few,TRBJ2-1,15,TGTGCCACCAGCTTTCCGGGACAGGGGGATTATGAGCAGTTCTTC,CATSFPGQGDYEQFF
-,TRBV29-1,-,TRBJ1-5,12,TGCAGCGTTGGACACTTAAATCAGCCCCAGCATTTT,CSVGHLNQPQHF
TRBD2,TRBV30,few,TRBJ2-1,16,TGTGCCTGGAGTCGTTACCTAGCGGGGAACTACAATGAGCAGTTCTTC,CAWSRYLAGNYNEQFF
-,TRBV20-1,many,TRBJ1-2,13,TGCAGTGCTGAGTACCGGAGTCGCTATGGCTACACCTTC,CSAEYRSRYGYTF
-,TRBV12-3/TRBV12-4,many,TRBJ2-3,15,TGTGCCAGCAACCACGCCCCGAGGCCGCAAGATACGCAGTATTTT,CASNHAPRPQDTQYF
TRBD1,TRBV6-1,-,TRBJ2-1,17,TGTGCCAGCATTGAGCTAAACACCAGGGGGCTCTACAATGAGCAGTTCTTC,CASIELNTRGLYNEQFF
TRBD2,TRBV9,few,TRBJ2-3,14,TGTGCCAGCAGCGAGGGACTAGCCGCAGATACGCAGTATTTT,CASSEGLAADTQYF
-,TRBV12-3/TRBV12-4,few,TRBJ2-1,15,TGTGCCAGCAGTTTGGGCGGGGCGACCTTTAAAGAGCAGTTCTTC,CASSLGGATFKEQFF
-,TRBV7-6,-,TRBJ2-2,17,TGTGCCAGCAGCCCGACAGGGGCGGGGGTGAACACCGGGGAGCTGTTTTTT,CASSPTGAGVNTGELFF
-,TRBV20-1,many,TRBJ2-4,12,TGCAGTGCTACGCGGCAGGTGGACATTCAGTACTTC,CSATRQVDIQYF
-,TRBV10-3,-,TRBJ2-7,15,TGTGCCATCAGTGAGGGGGACCCGCGAACCTACGAGCAGTACTTC,CAISEGDPRTYEQYF
-,TRBV7-2,few,TRBJ2-3,12,TGTGCCAGCAGCTTAGACGGCAGTACGCAGTATTTT,CASSLDGSTQYF